The 9 T cell receptor beta chains reported below all come from one sample, sequenced in a study of identical twins' blood T cells. TCRdb re-derived calls from the 5' RACE reads in MiXCR, one entry per CDR3 protein. The sample shows hundreds of thousands of distinct CDR3 sequences, roughly 30% of them seen only once. The specimen was PBMCs. Receptors were obtained from a woman between 18 and 55 years old in good health.

This chain links TRBV24-1 with TRBJ2-3; D is ambiguous. Trimming stripped 2 bases from V and 1 base from J, with 12 bases between. Germline lookup yields CDR1 KGHDR and CDR2 SFDVKD. The CDR3 consists of 16 residues. CDR3 protein: CATSDSSFSGTDTQYF. CDR3 DNA: TGTGCCACCAGTGATTCCTCCTTTTCCGGCACAGATACGCAGTATTTT.

About this clonotype: The junction departs from germline at one end; a sequencing error may be responsible. The chain is built from TRBV18 and TRBJ1-2; D gene unclear. The germline gives CDR1 KGHSH, CDR2 LQKENI. The CDR3 length is 13 residues. CDR3 sequence: CASSLNGVYGCTF. Written as DNA, the CDR3 is TGTGCCAGCTCACTAAACGGGGTCTATGGCTGCACCTTC.

This rearrangement joins TRBV9 to TRBJ1-1; no reliable D call. Trimming cost V 3 bases and J 5 bases, with 11 bases left between them. The CDR3 extends over 13 amino acids. Germline-derived CDR1 and CDR2 are SGDLS and YYNGEE. CDR3 in DNA: TGTGCCAGCAGCGAGCGGTGCACTACTGAAGCTTTCTTT. It yields the protein CASSERCTTEAFF.

This clonotype counts as medium-sized (0.01 to 0.1%). The chain carries TRBV30 and TRBJ2-1, with 13 bases matching TRBD2. The trim removed 0 bases at V and 6 bases at J, leaving 2 bases unmatched. The CDR3 is 15 amino acids. Germline lookup yields CDR1 GTSNPN and CDR2 SVGIG (reference sequence). The CDR3 DNA is TGTGCCTGGAGTGTACTAGCGGGAGGGCCCAATGAGCAGTTCTTC. Amino acids: CAWSVLAGGPNEQFF.

V gene TRBV20-1 combines with J gene TRBJ2-7, with 7 nucleotides matching TRBD1. Per the germline V gene, CDR1 is DFQATT and CDR2 is SNEGSKA (reference sequence). The J segment lost 3 bases and the V segment lost 6 bases, leaving 8 bases of the junction unmatched. CDR3 size: 13 residues. The CDR3 DNA is TGCAGTGCAACATCACAGGGGCACTACGAGCAGTACTTC. Protein sequence: CSATSQGHYEQYF.

V and J are TRBV3-1 and TRBJ2-1, with D perhaps matching TRBD2 (6 bases). Between the trimmed V and J ends, which lost 5 bases and 0 bases, there was a span of 14 bases. This CDR3 spans 16 amino acids. CDR1 and CDR2 from the germline V gene are LGHDT and YNNKEL (reference sequence). In DNA form, the CDR3 reads TGTGCCAGCAGCGCTCATAGCGGCAGCTCCTACAATGAGCAGTTCTTC. It is translated as CASSAHSGSSYNEQFF.

This clonotype showed up many times. The chain recombines TRBV7-8 with TRBJ1-1; 10 nucleotides align to TRBD1. The V segment lost 5 bases and the J segment 3 bases; nucleotides outside the gene matches: 6. This CDR3 is 15 amino acids long. Germline CDR1 SGHVS, CDR2 FQNEAQ. CDR3 residues: CASSPRTGGDTEAFF. The DNA for the CDR3 is TGTGCCAGCAGCCCCCGGACAGGGGGTGACACTGAAGCTTTCTTT.

This clonotype has a handful of counts. The V gene is TRBV20-1, the J gene TRBJ1-1; tentatively, D is TRBD1 (5 bases). V was clipped by 0 bases and J by 4 bases, with 18 bases between them. The CDR3 consists of 16 residues. Per germline, CDR1 DFQATT and CDR2 SNEGSKA (reference sequence). DNA for the CDR3: TGCAGTGCTAGAGATGTAAATCAGCGCGGGGGCACTGAAGCTTTCTTT. It codes for CSARDVNQRGGTEAFF.

This clonotype was counted once. The chain uses TRBV10-3 and TRBJ2-1; 7 nucleotides match TRBD1. This CDR3 contains 19 residues. V lost 4 bases, J lost 4 bases, and 19 bases stayed unmatched. Germline V gene data show CDR1 as ENHRY and CDR2 as SYGVKD. CDR3 nucleotide sequence: TGTGCCATCAGTGCCGGGACAGTCGACCCTCAGGGGATTTACAATGAGCAGTTCTTC. This codes for CAISAGTVDPQGIYNEQFF.